This T cell receptor (beta chain) was retrieved from a study of shared clonotypes between healthy human individuals. Findings of the study overall: Clonotypes shared by all four sorted-subset donors had higher generation probabilities than non-shared clonotypes. Large depth notwithstanding, sorted-subset sequencing proved incomplete by rarefaction. Donor scarcity curtailed the genetic and exposure-history diversity represented herein.

Sequencing was performed with immunoSEQ multiplex PCR; in TCRdb, only in-frame clones are kept and a portion is missing. The profile shows 1.5 million to 2.5 million clones, about 95% of them singletons. Comments on this clone: Its target is not known.

CD8 cells regarded as naive lacked CD45RO, were positively chosen for CCR7, and omitted terminally differentiated effector memory CD45RA+ cells. The donor cohort consisted entirely of Caucasian adults residing in Nashville, Tennessee. This CDR3 contains 18 residues. What was sequenced was naive CD8+ T cells sorted from blood. The TCR was taken from a man younger than 35 in good health. The rearrangement links TRBV21-1 to TRBJ2-7; the listed D gene, TRBD2, was not tested against the DNA. TRBV21-1 is annotated as a pseudogene. The CDR3 nucleotides read TGTGCCAGCAGCCCAAAAGAGGCCCCGCGGGATGGAGGCTACGAGCAGTACTTC. Its protein product is CASSPKEAPRDGGYEQYF.